The sequence of this T cell receptor beta chain was determined in a study of shared clonotypes between healthy human individuals. Across the whole study: In total, the donors were two women and a few men aged 18 to 49. Study outcomes and limitations: Between a few donors, naive CD4 clonotypes were shared at a level of around 5.2%. Clonotype sharing among donors was expected to depend on sequencing depth.

Every subset had its genomic DNA shared out evenly among several immunoSEQ plates. The assay was immunoSEQ multiplex PCR, and TCRdb's table has in-frame clones only and misses some. The data contain roughly 320,000 clones, around nine tenths of them seen just once; the ten biggest clones take up roughly 17%. With regard to this clone: Its antigen is unidentified.

The source of this sequence is a man aged 18 to 30 in good health. Material for sequencing was memory CD8+ T cells sorted from blood. Subset in this sample: CD45RO+ cells pooled with CCR7-negative TemRA cells.

The chain's CDR3 is CASSPDRGLGDEQFF. In DNA form, the CDR3 reads TGTGCCAGCAGCCCCGACCGAGGGTTAGGGGATGAGCAGTTCTTC. The chain has TRBV7-9 and TRBJ2-1; D may correspond to TRBD1 or TRBD2 (5 bases each). V lost 5 bases, J lost 8 bases, and 19 bases lay in between. The CDR3 is made up of 15 amino acids. From germline, CDR1 is SEHNR and CDR2 FQNEAQ (reference sequence). Full variable domain (rest looked up from reference TRBV7-9 and TRBJ2-1): DTGVSQNPRHKITKRGQNVTFRCDPISEHNRLYWYRQTLGQGPEFLTYFQNEAQLEKSRLLSDRFSAERPKGSFSTLEIQRTEQGDSAMYLCASSPDRGLGDEQFFGPGTRLTVL.